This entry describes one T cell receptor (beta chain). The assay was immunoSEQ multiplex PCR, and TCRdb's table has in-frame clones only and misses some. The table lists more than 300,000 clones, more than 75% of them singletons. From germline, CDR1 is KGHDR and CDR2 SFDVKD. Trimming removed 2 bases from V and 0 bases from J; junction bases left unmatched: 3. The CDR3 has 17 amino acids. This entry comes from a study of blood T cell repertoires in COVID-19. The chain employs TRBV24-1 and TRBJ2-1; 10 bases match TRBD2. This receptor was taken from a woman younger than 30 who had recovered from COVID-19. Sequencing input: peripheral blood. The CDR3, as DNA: TGTGCCACCAGTGATTGGACTAGCGGCAACTCCTACAATGAGCAGTTCTTC. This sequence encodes CATSDWTSGNSYNEQFF.